This T cell receptor (beta chain) derives from a study of cytomegalovirus exposure and HLA in healthy donors. Regarding this clone: Its matching antigen is unknown.

Trimming shortened V by 5 bases and J by 5 bases, and 13 bases separated the two germline ends. There are 14 residues in the CDR3. Germline CDR1 SGHTA, CDR2 FQGNSA. General study points: TRBV6-2, TRBV6-3 and some other V segments were excluded as indistinguishable.

PCR used 60 Vbeta primers and 13 Jbeta primers. The method was immunoSEQ multiplex PCR; TCRdb's version includes in-frame clones alone and lacks a portion of them. Recorded for this sample: 140,000 or so clones. The TCR comes from a male donor in good health and CMV-seronegative. This sequence joins TRBV7-2 and TRBJ1-5; maybe TRBD1 (5 bases). The sequenced sample consisted of PBMCs. The CDR3 here is CASSHTGGDQPQHF. The CDR3 coding sequence is TGTGCCAGCAGCCATACGGGGGGGGATCAGCCCCAGCATTTT. The whole variable domain, remainder taken from reference TRBV7-2 and TRBJ1-5, is GAGVSQSPSNKVTEKGKDVELRCDPISGHTALYWYRQSLGQGLEFLIYFQGNSAPDKSGLPSDRFSAERTGGSVSTLTIQRTQQEDSAVYLCASSHTGGDQPQHFGDGTRLSIL.